The source of this TCR beta chain is a study of blood T cell repertoires in COVID-19. Looking at the study overall: The United States, Italy and Spain were the sources of the acute and convalescent COVID-19 samples.

The method was immunoSEQ multiplex PCR; TCRdb's version includes in-frame clones alone and lacks a portion of them. Of fewer than 200,000 clones detected, just under 90% appear once; the ten largest clones hold about 12%. The V end was cut by 4 bases, the J end by 3 bases, with 12 bases between. This CDR3 is built from 14 residues. The germline V gene has CDR1 LGHDT and CDR2 YNNKEL (reference sequence). The sample taken for sequencing was peripheral blood. The receptor's source is a woman in her sixties or seventies with COVID-19, enrolled during active disease. The chain uses TRBV3-1 (or the pseudogene TRBV3-2) and TRBJ1-2; tentatively, D is TRBD1 (6 bases). CDR3 sequence: CASSRRGEDYGYTF. The CDR3 coding sequence is TGTGCCAGCAGCCGCAGGGGAGAGGACTATGGCTACACCTTC.